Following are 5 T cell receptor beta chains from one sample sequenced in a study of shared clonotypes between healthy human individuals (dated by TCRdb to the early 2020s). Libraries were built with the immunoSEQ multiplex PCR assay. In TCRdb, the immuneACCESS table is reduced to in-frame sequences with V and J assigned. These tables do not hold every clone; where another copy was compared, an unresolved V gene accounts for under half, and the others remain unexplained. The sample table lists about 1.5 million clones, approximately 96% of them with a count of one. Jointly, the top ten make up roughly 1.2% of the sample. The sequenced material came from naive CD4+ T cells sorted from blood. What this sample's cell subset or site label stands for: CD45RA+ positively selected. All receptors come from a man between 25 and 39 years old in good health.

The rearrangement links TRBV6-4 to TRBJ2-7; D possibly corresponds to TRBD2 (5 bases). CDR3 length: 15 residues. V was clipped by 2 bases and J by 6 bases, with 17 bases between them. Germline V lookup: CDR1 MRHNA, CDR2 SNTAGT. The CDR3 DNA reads TGTGCCAGCAGTGACCAAGCGGAGAGGGCTCCCGAGCAGTACTTC. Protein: CASSDQAERAPEQYF.

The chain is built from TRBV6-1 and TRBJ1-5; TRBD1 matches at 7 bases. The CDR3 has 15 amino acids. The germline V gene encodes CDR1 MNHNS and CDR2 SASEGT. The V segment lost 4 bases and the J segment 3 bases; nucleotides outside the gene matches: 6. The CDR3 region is CASSVTGATNQPQHF. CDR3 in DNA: TGTGCCAGCAGTGTTACAGGGGCCACCAATCAGCCCCAGCATTTT.

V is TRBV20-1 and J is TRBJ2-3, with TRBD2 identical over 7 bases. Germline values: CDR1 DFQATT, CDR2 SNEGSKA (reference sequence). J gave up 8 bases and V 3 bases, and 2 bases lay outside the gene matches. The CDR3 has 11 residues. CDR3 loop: CSASVAGTQYF. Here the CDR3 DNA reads TGCAGTGCTAGTGTAGCGGGTACGCAGTATTTT.

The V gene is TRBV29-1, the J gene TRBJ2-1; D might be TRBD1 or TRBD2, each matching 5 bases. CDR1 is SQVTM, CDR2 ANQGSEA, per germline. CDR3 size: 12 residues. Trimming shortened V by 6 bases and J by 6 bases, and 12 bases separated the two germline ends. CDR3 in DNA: TGCAGCGTGGGGACCCCCGGCAATGAGCAGTTCTTC. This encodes CSVGTPGNEQFF.

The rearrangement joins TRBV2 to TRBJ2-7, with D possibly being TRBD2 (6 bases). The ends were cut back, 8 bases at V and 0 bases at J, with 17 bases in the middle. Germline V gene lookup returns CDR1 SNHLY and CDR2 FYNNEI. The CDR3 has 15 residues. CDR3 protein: CASDPHGEVSYEQYF. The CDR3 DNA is TGTGCCAGCGATCCCCACGGGGAGGTCTCCTACGAGCAGTACTTC.